This T cell receptor (beta chain) derives from a study of technical replicates of blood from several donors. CDR1 and CDR2 from the germline V gene are SGHNT and YYREEE (reference sequence). Trimming pared 0 bases from V and 2 bases from J, leaving 5 bases between. The CDR3 consists of 13 residues. This table comes from immunoSEQ multiplex PCR, and its TCRdb copy is limited to in-frame clones, with some not included. The sample carries 55,000 to 65,000 clones, around nine tenths recorded once. The specimen sequenced was PBMCs. This chain links TRBV5-4 with TRBJ1-2; no reliable D call. The clonotype comes from a human donor in good health. Some clones in this sample may be carry-over from other donors' samples. The CDR3 region has the DNA TGTGCCAGCAGCTTGGTGGGCAACTATGGCTACACCTTC. Encoded protein: CASSLVGNYGYTF.